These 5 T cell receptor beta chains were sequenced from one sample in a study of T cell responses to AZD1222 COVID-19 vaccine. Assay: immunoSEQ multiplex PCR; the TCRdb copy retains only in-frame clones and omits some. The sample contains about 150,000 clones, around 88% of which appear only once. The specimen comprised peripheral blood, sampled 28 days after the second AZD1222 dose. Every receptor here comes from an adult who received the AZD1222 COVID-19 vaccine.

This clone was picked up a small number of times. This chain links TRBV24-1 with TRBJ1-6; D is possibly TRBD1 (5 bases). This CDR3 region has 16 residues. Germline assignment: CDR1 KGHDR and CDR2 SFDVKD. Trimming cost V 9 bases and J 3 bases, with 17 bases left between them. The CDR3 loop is CATYAGGKNYNSPLHF. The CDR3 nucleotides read TGTGCCACCTACGCGGGGGGGAAGAACTATAATTCACCCCTCCACTTT.

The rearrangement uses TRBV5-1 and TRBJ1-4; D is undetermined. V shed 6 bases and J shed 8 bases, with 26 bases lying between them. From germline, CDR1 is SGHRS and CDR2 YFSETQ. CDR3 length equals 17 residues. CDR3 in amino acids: CASTRISGSTRGEKLFF. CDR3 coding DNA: TGCGCCAGCACCCGCATATCCGGTTCCACCCGAGGGGAAAAACTGTTTTTT.

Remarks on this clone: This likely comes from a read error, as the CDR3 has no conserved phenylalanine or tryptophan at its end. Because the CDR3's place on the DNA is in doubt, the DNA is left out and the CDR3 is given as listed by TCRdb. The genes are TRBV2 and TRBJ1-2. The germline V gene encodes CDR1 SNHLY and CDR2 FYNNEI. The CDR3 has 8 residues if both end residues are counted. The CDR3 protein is CASIRGSL.

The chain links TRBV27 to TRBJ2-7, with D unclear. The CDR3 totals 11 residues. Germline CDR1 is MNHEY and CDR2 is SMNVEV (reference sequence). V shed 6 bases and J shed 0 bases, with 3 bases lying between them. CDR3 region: CASRGSYEQYF. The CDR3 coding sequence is TGTGCCAGCAGGGGCTCCTACGAGCAGTACTTC.

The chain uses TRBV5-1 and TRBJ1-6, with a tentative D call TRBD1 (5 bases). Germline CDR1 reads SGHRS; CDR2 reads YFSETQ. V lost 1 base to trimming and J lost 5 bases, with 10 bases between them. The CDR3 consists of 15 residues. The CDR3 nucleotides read TGCGCCAGCAGCTTGTCAGGGATCAATAATTCACCCCTCCACTTT. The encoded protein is CASSLSGINNSPLHF. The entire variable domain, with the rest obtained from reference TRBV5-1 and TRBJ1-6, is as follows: KAGVTQTPRYLIKTRGQQVTLSCSPISGHRSVSWYQQTPGQGLQFLFEYFSETQRNKGNFPGRFSGRQFSNSRSEMNVSTLELGDSALYLCASSLSGINNSPLHFGNGTRLTVT.